A selection of T cell receptor beta chains follows, all from one sample in a study of T cells after yellow fever vaccination. Each CDR3 protein is one row after TCRdb ran MiXCR on the 5' RACE reads. In the table there are roughly 310,000 distinct CDR3 sequences, 8.5% to 9% of which are singletons. The sequencing used PBMCs, collected on the day of the first yellow fever vaccination. The receptors stem from a man younger than 30 who received the YFV17D yellow fever vaccine. CDR3s include the opening cysteine and the closing phenylalanine or tryptophan. D genes are given only for firm matches. The listing skips clone size in some rows; elsewhere it reads once, few, many or a size class.

TRBJ2-1	TRBV20-1	few	-	CSARVGGPREQFF	TGCAGTGCTAGAGTCGGAGGGCCCCGGGAGCAGTTCTTC
TRBJ1-1	TRBV12-3/TRBV12-4	few	-	CASSLGAGFNTEAFF	TGTGCCAGCAGTTTGGGGGCTGGGTTTAACACTGAAGCTTTCTTT
TRBJ1-3	TRBV5-1	-	-	CASSFPSGNTIYF	TGCGCCAGCAGCTTCCCCTCTGGAAACACCATATATTTT
TRBJ1-2	TRBV5-1	few	TRBD1	CASSLQTGANYGYTF	TGCGCCAGCAGCTTACAGACAGGGGCTAACTATGGCTACACCTTC
TRBJ2-1	TRBV7-3	few	-	CASSPVAGEGEQFF	TGTGCCAGCAGCCCCGTGGCAGGGGAGGGTGAGCAGTTCTTC
TRBJ1-1	TRBV29-1	few	TRBD1	CSVEPDRAPRTEAFF	TGCAGCGTTGAACCGGACAGGGCCCCGCGGACTGAAGCTTTCTTT
TRBJ2-3	TRBV5-5	many	-	CASSLWWSEFTDTQYF	TGTGCCAGCAGCTTGTGGTGGAGCGAGTTCACAGATACGCAGTATTTT
TRBJ1-3	TRBV29-1	many	-	CSVWGPSPGNTIYF	TGCAGCGTTTGGGGGCCCTCTCCTGGAAACACCATATATTTT
TRBJ2-4	TRBV4-3	-	-	CASSQRVSTAKNIQYF	TGCGCCAGCAGCCAACGTGTCAGTACGGCCAAAAACATTCAGTACTTC
TRBJ1-6	TRBV5-5	few	-	CASSLDRRNSPLHF	TGTGCCAGCAGCTTGGACAGGCGCAATTCACCCCTCCACTTT
TRBJ2-5	TRBV5-1	-	-	CASSHSGNQETQYF	TGCGCCAGCAGCCACTCAGGGAACCAAGAGACCCAGTACTTC
TRBJ1-5	TRBV6-2/TRBV6-3	many	-	CASRKGQRGQPQHF	TGTGCCAGCAGAAAGGGGCAGAGGGGTCAGCCCCAGCATTTT
TRBJ1-5	TRBV3-1	few	-	CASSQGGSFNQPQHF	TGTGCCAGCAGCCAAGGGGGGTCATTCAATCAGCCCCAGCATTTT
TRBJ1-1	TRBV12-3/TRBV12-4	-	-	CAFSKGSGTGNTEAFF	TGTGCCTTCAGTAAAGGGTCCGGGACGGGGAACACTGAAGCTTTCTTT
TRBJ2-3	TRBV9	-	-	CASSVGASAADTQYF	TGTGCCAGCAGCGTCGGAGCTAGCGCCGCAGATACGCAGTATTTT
TRBJ2-5	TRBV6-4	-	-	CASSEGWRVETQYF	TGTGCCAGCAGTGAGGGTTGGAGGGTTGAGACCCAGTACTTC
TRBJ1-3	TRBV4-3	few	-	CASSQDLAGSSGNTIYF	TGCGCCAGCAGCCAAGATCTTGCAGGGTCCTCTGGAAACACCATATATTTT
TRBJ1-5	TRBV7-6	-	-	CASSLLAPGTVRGQPQHF	TGTGCCAGCAGCTTACTTGCGCCGGGAACGGTGAGAGGACAGCCCCAGCATTTT
TRBJ2-3	TRBV6-1	-	TRBD1	CASSQTGVDTQYF	TGTGCCAGCAGCCAGACAGGGGTAGATACGCAGTATTTT
TRBJ1-5	TRBV20-1	many	TRBD1	CSAGGGSQPQHF	TGCAGTGCTGGAGGGGGCTCTCAGCCCCAGCATTTT
TRBJ2-2	TRBV5-1	few	-	CASSLVLASGELFF	TGCGCCAGCAGCTTGGTCTTAGCCTCCGGGGAGCTGTTTTTT
TRBJ2-4	TRBV19	-	-	CASSDRRLAKNIQYF	TGTGCCAGTAGTGACAGAAGATTAGCCAAAAACATTCAGTACTTC
TRBJ1-3	TRBV18	few	-	CASSASTVVFSGNTIYF	TGTGCCAGCTCAGCTTCGACGGTTGTTTTCTCTGGAAACACCATATATTTT
TRBJ2-1	TRBV4-2	few	-	CASSQLTGDHGNEQFF	TGTGCCAGCAGCCAACTAACGGGGGACCACGGGAATGAGCAGTTCTTC
TRBJ1-4	TRBV5-4	few	-	CASSLGEGKLFF	TGTGCCAGCAGCTTGGGGGAGGGAAAACTGTTTTTT
TRBJ2-2	TRBV2	many	-	CASSRTYNTGELFF	TGTGCCAGCAGTAGGACCTATAACACCGGGGAGCTGTTTTTT
TRBJ2-2	TRBV14	few	-	CASSQVGTGELFF	TGTGCCAGCAGCCAAGTGGGCACCGGGGAGCTGTTTTTT
TRBJ2-2	TRBV20-1	many	TRBD2	CSARASLAGGTGELFF	TGCAGTGCTAGAGCCTCGCTAGCGGGGGGGACCGGGGAGCTGTTTTTT
TRBJ2-1	TRBV20-1	-	-	CSASQVDNEQFF	TGCAGTGCTAGCCAGGTGGACAATGAGCAGTTCTTC
TRBJ1-6	TRBV4-3	-	TRBD1	CASSQGLKGTGGSPLHF	TGCGCCAGCAGCCAAGGCCTCAAAGGGACAGGGGGTTCACCCCTCCACTTT
TRBJ1-4	TRBV5-1	-	TRBD1	CASSLTTGGFEKLFF	TGCGCCAGCAGCCTTACGACAGGGGGCTTTGAAAAACTGTTTTTT
TRBJ2-7	TRBV18	few	-	CASSPETGPYEQYF	TGTGCCAGCTCACCAGAGACGGGCCCCTACGAGCAGTACTTC
TRBJ2-6	TRBV7-9	-	-	CASTSWDSGANVLTF	TGTGCCAGCACCTCTTGGGACTCTGGGGCCAACGTCCTGACTTTC
TRBJ1-1	TRBV20-1	few	-	CSADRNTEAFF	TGCAGTGCTGACAGGAACACTGAAGCTTTCTTT
TRBJ2-3	TRBV5-1	few	TRBD2	CASRLGLAGVDTQYF	TGCGCCAGCAGACTTGGACTAGCGGGGGTAGATACGCAGTATTTT
TRBJ2-1	TRBV5-4	few	-	CASSPSLRDGTDEQFF	TGTGCCAGCAGCCCCTCTCTAAGAGACGGAACGGATGAGCAGTTCTTC
TRBJ1-2	TRBV7-2	few	-	CASSLVVRDYGYTF	TGTGCCAGCAGCTTAGTGGTCCGAGACTATGGCTACACCTTC
TRBJ2-7	TRBV20-1	-	-	CSATGPGQPSPYEQYF	TGCAGTGCTACGGGTCCCGGGCAGCCCTCTCCCTACGAGCAGTACTTC
TRBJ2-2	TRBV5-1	-	-	CASSLKGLMVTGELFF	TGCGCCAGCAGCCTGAAGGGACTGATGGTAACCGGGGAGCTGTTTTTT
TRBJ2-7	TRBV3-1	-	-	CASSQVLSRSYEQYF	TGTGCCAGCAGCCAAGTATTATCGCGATCCTACGAGCAGTACTTC
TRBJ2-7	TRBV5-6	few	TRBD2	CASSPGTSGHYEQYF	TGTGCCAGCAGCCCGGGGACTAGCGGGCACTACGAGCAGTACTTC
TRBJ2-3	TRBV7-4	few	-	CASSYDGRQGRPDTQYF	TGTGCCAGCAGCTATGATGGGAGGCAGGGGAGGCCAGATACGCAGTATTTT
TRBJ1-2	TRBV27	-	-	CASSSGPPGFDYGYTF	TGTGCCAGCAGTTCCGGGCCTCCTGGGTTTGACTATGGCTACACCTTC